The rows below give T cell receptor beta chains drawn from one sample of a study of T cell responses to AZD1222 COVID-19 vaccine. Data came from immunoSEQ multiplex PCR; TCRdb stores just in-frame clones and leaves some out. There are about 150,000 clones in the sample; 90% to 95% occur only once, and 1.3% lies in the top ten. The source material was peripheral blood, sampled on day 0 of AZD1222 vaccination. The receptors shown here come from an adult in good health. The CDR3 runs from the conserved cysteine through the conserved F or W. D genes are given only for firm matches. Clone size, where shown, is once, few, many, or a class for clones that have expanded.

TRBJ1-6 | - | TRBV4-3 | - | TGCGCCAGCAGCCTCTATCTACACCTGAGCTCCTATAATTCACCCCTCCACTTT | CASSLYLHLSSYNSPLHF
TRBJ1-5 | - | TRBV6-5 | - | TGTGCCGCCGCCCAGGGAGGCAATCAGCCCCAGCATTTT | CAAAQGGNQPQHF
TRBJ1-1 | - | TRBV7-3 | - | TGTGCCAGCAGCTTAATGCGAAACACTGAAGCTTTCTTT | CASSLMRNTEAFF
TRBJ1-5 | - | TRBV2 | - | TGTGCCAGCAAAGGCAGGGCGGGTAACCAGCCCCAGCATTTT | CASKGRAGNQPQHF
TRBJ2-3 | - | TRBV9 | - | TGTGCCAGCAGCGTAGCTGCGGGTACCACAGATACGCAGTATTTT | CASSVAAGTTDTQYF
TRBJ2-1 | TRBD1 | TRBV5-4 | - | TGTGCCAGCAGCTTGGGGGGGACAGGGGGAACGAATGAGCAGTTCTTC | CASSLGGTGGTNEQFF
TRBJ2-2 | - | TRBV7-8 | once | TGTGCCAACAGACTAGAGAACACCGGGGAGCTGTTTTTT | CANRLENTGELFF
TRBJ2-1 | - | TRBV15 | - | TGTGCCACCAGCAGAGACGCGGGCCCCTACAATGAGCAGTTCTTC | CATSRDAGPYNEQFF
TRBJ2-3 | - | TRBV5-1 | - | TGCGCCAGCAGCCCGGACGGGTTGGGAGCAGATACGCAGTATTTT | CASSPDGLGADTQYF
TRBJ1-1 | TRBD1 | TRBV7-9 | - | TGTGCCAGCAGCCCGGACAGGGCGGAAAACACTGAAGCTTTCTTT | CASSPDRAENTEAFF
TRBJ1-5 | - | TRBV7-2 | - | TGTGCCAGCAGCTTAGGGTCGTCGTCACCCTATAAGCCCCAGCATTTT | CASSLGSSSPYKPQHF
TRBJ2-3 | TRBD2 | TRBV10-3 | - | TGTGCCATCAGTGAGACTAGCGGGCGGAGCACAGATACGCAGTATTTT | CAISETSGRSTDTQYF
TRBJ1-5 | - | TRBV7-2 | - | TGTGCCAGCAGCTGGACTGGCGATCAGCCCCAGCATTTT | CASSWTGDQPQHF
TRBJ2-2 | - | TRBV7-3 | - | TGTGCCAGCCGGAGAACAGCGGCCACGAACACCGGGGAGCTGTTTTTT | CASRRTAATNTGELFF
TRBJ1-2 | - | TRBV27 | - | TGTGCCAGCAGGATGACAGGTCCGGCTGGTGGCTACACCTTC | CASRMTGPAGGYTF
TRBJ2-1 | - | TRBV27 | - | TGTGCCAGCAGCAGAGCCGGGCCTCTCGGTAATGAGCAGTTCTTC | CASSRAGPLGNEQFF
TRBJ1-4 | - | TRBV6-5 | once | TGTGCCAGCTGTATATCCTCTAATGAAAAACTGTTTTTT | CASCISSNEKLFF
TRBJ1-2 | - | TRBV28 | - | TGTGCCAGCAGTCTAAACAGGGCCCCCTACTATGGCTACACCTTC | CASSLNRAPYYGYTF
TRBJ2-3 | TRBD1 | TRBV7-8 | - | TGTGCCAGCAGCCCAGGACAGGGTTTGGGCACAGATACGCAGTATTTT | CASSPGQGLGTDTQYF
TRBJ1-2 | TRBD1 | TRBV12-3/TRBV12-4 | once | TGTGCCAGCAGACGACAGGGGGCTGGTGGCTACACCTTC | CASRRQGAGGYTF
TRBJ2-5 | - | TRBV28 | - | TGTGCCAGCAGTTTGAGCCTCTTGGAGACCCAGTACTTC | CASSLSLLETQYF
TRBJ1-1 | - | TRBV18 | - | TGTGCCACCTCGACCGGCGAGAACACTGAAGCTTTCTTT | CATSTGENTEAFF
TRBJ1-1 | - | TRBV7-8 | - | TGTGCCAGCAGCTCAACCGGGACGGGTGAAGCTTTCTTT | CASSSTGTGEAFF
TRBJ2-5 | - | TRBV4-1 | - | TGCGCCAGCAGCCACCGGTTTGGACAAGAGACCCAGTACTTC | CASSHRFGQETQYF
TRBJ1-5 | - | TRBV19 | - | TGTGCCAGTACCAGAGCCCGGCGTGGGCAGCCCCAGCATTTT | CASTRARRGQPQHF
TRBJ1-1 | TRBD1 | TRBV19 | - | TGTGCCAGTAGTATAGATCATGGGACAGGACCCTTCTTT | CASSIDHGTGPFF
TRBJ2-2 | - | TRBV5-4 | - | TGTGCCAGCAGCTTGGGTGTGGCGGGGCTACACGGGGAGCTGTTTTTT | CASSLGVAGLHGELFF
TRBJ1-3 | - | TRBV9 | - | TGTGCCAGCAGCCCCAGGAGAGTCTCTGGAAACACCATATATTTT | CASSPRRVSGNTIYF
TRBJ1-4 | - | TRBV5-1 | - | TGCGCCAGCAGCATACAAGGGGGAACTAATGAAAAACTGTTTTTT | CASSIQGGTNEKLFF
TRBJ1-5 | - | TRBV14 | - | TGTGCCAGCAGCCCGGGGGGGAGCAATCAGCCCCAGCATTTT | CASSPGGSNQPQHF
TRBJ1-3 | - | TRBV4-1 | - | TGCGCCAGCAGCCAAGATCTTGACGAAACAGTCTTCTCTGGAAACACCATATATTTT | CASSQDLDETVFSGNTIYF
TRBJ1-2 | - | TRBV27 | - | TGTGCCAGCACACTCTCCCCCATAGCTAACTATGGCTACACCTTC | CASTLSPIANYGYTF
TRBJ1-2 | - | TRBV3-1/TRBV3-2 | - | TGTGCCAGCAGCCAGGACGGGTTTTCTAACTATGGCTACACCTTC | CASSQDGFSNYGYTF
TRBJ1-2 | - | TRBV5-4 | - | TGTGCCAGCAGCTTGATGGACGGCGGCGGCTACACCTTC | CASSLMDGGGYTF
TRBJ1-4 | - | TRBV5-1 | - | TGCGCCAGCAGCTTGGGAGGACAGAGTAATGAAAAACTGTTTTTT | CASSLGGQSNEKLFF
TRBJ1-6 | TRBD1 | TRBV7-9 | - | TGTGCCAGCAGCTTATCCGGACAGGGTAATAATTCACCCCTCCACTTT | CASSLSGQGNNSPLHF
TRBJ1-6 | TRBD1 | TRBV6-5 | - | TGTGCCAGCAGGACCGGGACAGGGAGCAATTCACCCCTCCACTTT | CASRTGTGSNSPLHF
TRBJ1-3 | - | TRBV6-5 | - | TGTGCCAGCAGGATATCCTTCTCTGGAAACACCATATATTTT | CASRISFSGNTIYF
TRBJ1-3 | - | TRBV11-3 | - | TGTGCCAGCAGCTTAGGCCTGGCTGGAAACACCATATATTTT | CASSLGLAGNTIYF
TRBJ1-4 | TRBD1 | TRBV5-1 | - | TGCGCCAGCAGCCCGCCCGGGACAGGGAATGAAAAACTGTTTTTT | CASSPPGTGNEKLFF
TRBJ2-3 | - | TRBV4-2 | - | TGTGCCAGCAGCCAAGTGGACGGGAGCACAGATACGCAGTATTTT | CASSQVDGSTDTQYF
TRBJ2-3 | TRBD2 | TRBV20-1 | - | TGCAGTGCTAGTTCCGGGGGGTACACAGATACGCAGTATTTT | CSASSGGYTDTQYF